The 19 T cell receptor beta chains below all came from one sample that was sequenced in a study of blood T cell repertoires in COVID-19. Sequencing was performed with immunoSEQ multiplex PCR; in TCRdb, only in-frame clones are kept and a portion is missing. The profile shows around 64,000 clones, under 80% of them singletons. The sequenced material came from PBMCs or T cells enriched from blood (not recorded which). Receptors were obtained from a woman aged 55-69 years who had been exposed to COVID-19.

This clone came up a few times. This chain joins TRBV4-2 and TRBJ2-2; 11 bases are shared with TRBD2. Germline V gives CDR1 LGHNA, CDR2 YNFKEQ. The CDR3 extends over 19 amino acids. The junction had 9 bases not matched to a gene; V was cut back by 1 base and J by 2 bases. The CDR3 sequence: CASSQAPQGTSGNTGELFF. CDR3 sequence (DNA): TGTGCCAGCAGCCAAGCCCCCCAAGGGACTAGCGGTAACACCGGGGAGCTGTTTTTT.

The chain employs TRBV29-1 and TRBJ1-5; D may be TRBD1 (5 bases). Germline CDR1 is SQVTM and CDR2 is ANQGSEA. The length of the CDR3 is 20 residues. V shed 4 bases and J shed 3 bases, with 31 bases lying between them. CDR3 amino acids: CSVGGLKRVEGGGPNQPQHF. CDR3 DNA sequence: TGCAGCGTTGGGGGCCTTAAGCGGGTGGAAGGAGGCGGGCCCAATCAGCCCCAGCATTTT.

The genes are TRBV5-4 and TRBJ2-5; TRBD1 might be the D (7 bases). CDR3 length equals 17 residues. The germline V and J ends were trimmed by 1 base and 3 bases, with 19 bases remaining between them. Germline V gene lookup returns CDR1 SGHNT and CDR2 YYREEE (reference sequence). The CDR3: CASSLFDGAGGKETQYF. CDR3 nucleotide sequence: TGTGCCAGCAGCTTGTTCGACGGCGCAGGGGGGAAAGAGACCCAGTACTTC. The entire variable domain, with the rest obtained from reference TRBV5-4 and TRBJ2-5, is as follows: ETGVTQSPTHLIKTRGQQVTLRCSSQSGHNTVSWYQQALGQGPQFIFQYYREEENGRGNFPPRFSGLQFPNYSSELNVNALELDDSALYLCASSLFDGAGGKETQYFGPGTRLLVL.

This chain uses TRBV11-2 with TRBJ1-1; D unresolved. Deletions cut 0 bases from V and 1 base from J, with 6 bases between. CDR1 is SGHAT, CDR2 FQNNGV, per germline. This CDR3 spans 14 amino acids. The CDR3 nucleotides are TGTGCCAGCAGCTTAGAAATCTCGAACACTGAAGCTTTCTTT. Translated: CASSLEISNTEAFF.

V usage is TRBV28 and J usage is TRBJ1-2; D is perhaps TRBD1 (5 bases). V lost 3 bases, J lost 6 bases, and 14 bases lay in between. Germline CDR1 MDHEN, CDR2 SYDVKM. CDR3 length: 14 residues. The CDR3 reads CASSFDRRGDGYTF. DNA of the CDR3: TGTGCCAGCAGTTTTGACCGCCGGGGGGATGGCTACACCTTC.

This chain joins TRBV9 and TRBJ2-1, with 7 bases matching TRBD2. This CDR3 spans 13 amino acids. Germline-derived CDR1 and CDR2 are SGDLS and YYNGEE. J was trimmed by 7 bases and V by 1 base; bases with no gene match: 2. CDR3 sequence reads: CASSVSAGNEQFF. Here the CDR3 DNA reads TGTGCCAGCAGCGTATCAGCGGGGAATGAGCAGTTCTTC. The variable domain in full, with the rest retrieved from reference TRBV9 and TRBJ2-1, is DSGVTQTPKHLITATGQRVTLRCSPRSGDLSVYWYQQSLDQGLQFLIQYYNGEERAKGNILERFSAQQFPDLHSELNLSSLELGDSALYFCASSVSAGNEQFFGPGTRLTVL.

This clone was counted once. The chain is built from TRBV15 and TRBJ1-2; perhaps TRBD1 as D (5 bases). Trimming pared 1 base from V and 5 bases from J, leaving 17 bases between. Germline CDR1 reads LNHNV; CDR2 reads YYDKDF (reference sequence). This CDR3 region has 16 residues. This chain's CDR3 is CATSRVSSDSKYGYTF. The DNA of the CDR3 is TGTGCCACCAGCAGAGTCTCCTCCGACAGCAAATATGGCTACACCTTC.

This clone came up a few times. CDR3 sequence (DNA): TGTGCCAGCAGCCCCAACAGGGGGAGTTATGGCTACACCTTC. Its protein product is CASSPNRGSYGYTF. The chain employs TRBV5-6 and TRBJ1-2, with 8 bases aligning to TRBD1. Trimming took 4 bases from V and 5 from J; bases not matched to a gene: 7. CDR1 and CDR2 (germline): SGHDT, YYEEEE. The CDR3 consists of 14 residues.

In this sample, this clone turned up a few times. In the same sample, other DNA sequences code for this CDR3. The chain uses TRBV24-1 and TRBJ2-7; D unresolved. Trimming took 4 bases from V and 4 from J, leaving 4 bases between them. CDR3 size: 11 residues. From germline, CDR1 is KGHDR and CDR2 SFDVKD. In DNA form, the CDR3 reads TGTGCCACCAGTGACCTGTACGAGCAGTACTTC. Amino acid sequence: CATSDLYEQYF.

This chain links TRBV12-3 or TRBV12-4 with TRBJ1-5; 7 positions match TRBD1. The V and J ends lost 5 bases and 4 bases, in that order; junction bases with no gene match: 2. CDR3 size: 13 residues. Here the CDR3 DNA reads TGTGCCAGCAGTCAACAGGGGAATCAGCCCCAGCATTTT. Translated, it gives CASSQQGNQPQHF.

The genes are TRBV29-1 and TRBJ1-1; D is unclear. The CDR3 runs 14 residues. Germline-derived CDR1 and CDR2 are SQVTM and ANQGSEA. V dropped 8 bases and J dropped 3 bases, with 19 bases sitting between them. In DNA, the CDR3 is TGCAGCTCGACGCTCTTTGGAGTCGACACTGAAGCTTTCTTT. Protein sequence: CSSTLFGVDTEAFF.

This chain joins TRBV27 and TRBJ1-1, with 8 bases identical to TRBD1. V lost 3 bases to trimming and J lost 6 bases; unmatched junction nucleotides: 12. Germline V gene data show CDR1 as MNHEY and CDR2 as SMNVEV (reference sequence). This CDR3 has 16 amino acids. In DNA, the CDR3 is TGTGCCAGCAGTTTTTTATTTAGACAGGGGCCCCCTGAAGCTTTCTTT. Protein sequence: CASSFLFRQGPPEAFF.

This rearrangement joins TRBV7-2 to TRBJ2-1; maybe TRBD2 (6 bases). With 1 base removed from V and 5 bases from J, the gap between germline ends came to 15 bases. Germline CDR1 reads SGHTA; CDR2 reads FQGNSA. The CDR3 spans 16 residues. CDR3 DNA: TGTGCCAGCAGCTTAGGGGACTGGCCATACAACAATGAGCAGTTCTTC. Translating gives CASSLGDWPYNNEQFF.

This chain links TRBV24-1 with TRBJ1-5; D not resolved. In germline, CDR1 is KGHDR, CDR2 SFDVKD. The CDR3 has 18 residues. The germline V and J ends were trimmed by 2 bases and 2 bases, with 18 bases remaining between them. This CDR3 reads CATSDSRAGIGGNQPQHF. In DNA, the CDR3 is TGTGCCACCAGTGATTCTCGGGCGGGTATAGGCGGCAATCAGCCCCAGCATTTT.

V usage is TRBV6-5 and J usage is TRBJ1-2; the D is unclear. The CDR3 sequence is 16 residues long. Per the germline V gene, CDR1 is MNHEY and CDR2 is SVGAGI. Trimming removed 0 bases from V and 0 bases from J, with 11 bases in between. CDR3 amino acids: CASSYSVTQPNYGYTF. CDR3 sequence (DNA): TGTGCCAGCAGTTACTCGGTGACACAACCTAACTATGGCTACACCTTC.

Many counts were recorded for this clone. This chain connects TRBV2 to TRBJ2-7, with 11 bases that match TRBD2. The trim removed 3 bases at V and 2 bases at J, leaving 3 bases unmatched. Germline V gene sequence: CDR1 SNHLY, CDR2 FYNNEI. The CDR3 covers 15 residues. The CDR3 bases are TGTGCCAGCAGTGACGGGACTAGCGGAACCTACGAGCAGTACTTC. Translation: CASSDGTSGTYEQYF.

This clone was observed a few times. The V call is TRBV29-1, the J call TRBJ1-2, with D tentatively TRBD1 (5 bases). CDR1 SQVTM and CDR2 ANQGSEA come from the germline V gene. The V gene lost 3 bases and the J gene lost 4 bases, with 15 bases spanning the gap. CDR3 length: 14 residues. The CDR3 DNA reads TGCAGCGTTGATGGGGAGGGGTTGGGCTATGGCTACACCTTC. Translating gives CSVDGEGLGYGYTF.

This clone showed up just a few times. The genes are TRBV12-3 or TRBV12-4 and TRBJ1-2; weak D call: TRBD1 (6 bases). The ends were cut back, 7 bases at V and 8 bases at J, with 14 bases in the middle. The CDR3 runs 12 residues. This CDR3 reads CASTANRAGYTF. The CDR3 DNA is TGTGCCAGCACCGCTAACAGGGCCGGCTACACCTTC.

The V and J genes are TRBV12-3 or TRBV12-4 and TRBJ1-1; no clear D gene. The CDR3 is 12 residues long. V was clipped by 3 bases and J by 5 bases, with 7 bases between them. CDR3 sequence (DNA): TGTGCCAGCAGTTTTCCCGGGACTGAAGCTTTCTTT. Translating gives CASSFPGTEAFF.